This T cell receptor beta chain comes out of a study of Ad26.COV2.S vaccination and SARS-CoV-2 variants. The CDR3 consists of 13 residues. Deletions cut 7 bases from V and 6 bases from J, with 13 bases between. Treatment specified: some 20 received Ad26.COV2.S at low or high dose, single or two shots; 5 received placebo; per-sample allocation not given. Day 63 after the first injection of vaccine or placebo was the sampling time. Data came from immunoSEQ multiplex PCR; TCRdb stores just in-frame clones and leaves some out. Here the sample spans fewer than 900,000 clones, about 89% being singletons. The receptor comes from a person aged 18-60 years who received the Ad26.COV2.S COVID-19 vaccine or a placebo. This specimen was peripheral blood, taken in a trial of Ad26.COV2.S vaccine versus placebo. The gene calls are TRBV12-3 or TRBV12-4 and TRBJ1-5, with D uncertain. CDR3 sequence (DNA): TGTGCCAGCACCAATGGGGTGGGTCAGCCCCAGCATTTT. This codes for CASTNGVGQPQHF.